Listed below are T cell receptor beta chains from one sample, sequenced in a study of blood T cells in healthy people across ages. From the 5' RACE reads, TCRdb called clonotypes with MiXCR, one entry per CDR3 protein. The repertoire holds about 1.4 million distinct CDR3 sequences, with around 59% as singletons. The sample was blood. Receptors originate from a man between 18 and 35 years old in good health. The CDR3 runs from the conserved cysteine through the conserved F or W. The order of the fields is clone size, D gene, J gene, V gene, CDR3 length, CDR3 protein, CDR3 DNA. The D gene is left open where the match is weak. Part of the rows lack a size; the others show once, few, many or a class for expanded clones.

abundance: few; d_gene: TRBD2; j_gene: TRBJ2-1; v_gene: TRBV29-1; len: 14; CDR3aa: CSVEGSGGDNEQFF; CDR3nt: TGCAGCGTTGAAGGAAGCGGGGGGGACAATGAGCAGTTCTTC
abundance: few; d_gene: NA; j_gene: TRBJ2-5; v_gene: TRBV6-2/TRBV6-3; len: 14; CDR3aa: CASSYPQIQETQYF; CDR3nt: TGTGCCAGCAGTTACCCACAAATCCAAGAGACCCAGTACTTC
abundance: NA; d_gene: TRBD1; j_gene: TRBJ2-2; v_gene: TRBV20-1; len: 14; CDR3aa: CSALDRGYTGELFF; CDR3nt: TGCAGTGCTCTCGACAGGGGCTACACCGGGGAGCTGTTTTTT
abundance: NA; d_gene: TRBD2; j_gene: TRBJ2-1; v_gene: TRBV19; len: 16; CDR3aa: CASSPRTSGRWDEQFF; CDR3nt: TGTGCCAGTAGTCCCCGGACTAGCGGGAGGTGGGATGAGCAGTTCTTC
abundance: NA; d_gene: TRBD2; j_gene: TRBJ2-2; v_gene: TRBV5-8; len: 15; CDR3aa: CASSHPRGLTGELFF; CDR3nt: TGTGCCAGCAGCCACCCGCGGGGGTTAACCGGGGAGCTGTTTTTT
abundance: NA; d_gene: NA; j_gene: TRBJ2-3; v_gene: TRBV27; len: 14; CDR3aa: CASSPIQTTDTQYF; CDR3nt: TGTGCCAGCAGTCCGATACAGACCACAGATACGCAGTATTTT
abundance: few; d_gene: NA; j_gene: TRBJ1-2; v_gene: TRBV10-3; len: 13; CDR3aa: CAISDGTPYGYTF; CDR3nt: TGTGCCATCAGTGACGGGACACCCTATGGCTACACCTTC
abundance: NA; d_gene: NA; j_gene: TRBJ2-5; v_gene: TRBV6-1; len: 14; CDR3aa: CASSELPGQETQYF; CDR3nt: TGTGCCAGCAGTGAATTACCGGGACAAGAGACCCAGTACTTC
abundance: NA; d_gene: TRBD1; j_gene: TRBJ2-3; v_gene: TRBV25-1; len: 17; CDR3aa: CASSGLPGDRGPDTQYF; CDR3nt: TGTGCCAGCAGTGGCTTACCGGGCGACAGGGGTCCAGATACGCAGTATTTT
abundance: few; d_gene: NA; j_gene: TRBJ2-7; v_gene: TRBV5-5; len: 12; CDR3aa: CASSLTGRQQYF; CDR3nt: TGTGCCAGCAGCTTGACGGGACGACAGCAGTACTTC
abundance: once; d_gene: NA; j_gene: TRBJ2-5; v_gene: TRBV5-5; len: 15; CDR3aa: CASSFVWTAQETQYF; CDR3nt: TGTGCCAGCAGCTTCGTCTGGACTGCCCAAGAGACCCAGTACTTC
abundance: NA; d_gene: TRBD2; j_gene: TRBJ2-7; v_gene: TRBV2; len: 12; CDR3aa: CAGGTRTYEQYF; CDR3nt: TGTGCCGGAGGGACTAGAACCTACGAGCAGTACTTC
abundance: NA; d_gene: TRBD2; j_gene: TRBJ2-3; v_gene: TRBV11-2; len: 15; CDR3aa: CASVPSGAVGDTQYF; CDR3nt: TGTGCCAGCGTCCCGAGCGGGGCCGTGGGAGATACGCAGTATTTT
abundance: NA; d_gene: TRBD1; j_gene: TRBJ1-2; v_gene: TRBV9; len: 14; CDR3aa: CASSALTGGLGYTF; CDR3nt: TGTGCCAGCAGCGCGTTAACAGGGGGCCTTGGCTACACCTTC
abundance: NA; d_gene: NA; j_gene: TRBJ2-1; v_gene: TRBV10-3; len: 13; CDR3aa: CAITPGRSNEQFF; CDR3nt: TGTGCCATCACCCCCGGGAGATCCAATGAGCAGTTCTTC
abundance: NA; d_gene: TRBD1; j_gene: TRBJ1-2; v_gene: TRBV11-2; len: 13; CDR3aa: CASSYTGGKGYTF; CDR3nt: TGTGCCAGCAGCTACACAGGGGGCAAAGGCTACACCTTC
abundance: NA; d_gene: NA; j_gene: TRBJ1-4; v_gene: TRBV27; len: 14; CDR3aa: CASSAMSTNEKLFF; CDR3nt: TGTGCCAGCAGTGCTATGTCGACTAATGAAAAACTGTTTTTT
abundance: few; d_gene: TRBD1; j_gene: TRBJ2-6; v_gene: TRBV29-1; len: 14; CDR3aa: CSVARDSGANVLTF; CDR3nt: TGCAGCGTTGCCCGGGACAGCGGGGCCAACGTCCTGACTTTC